This entry is about one T cell receptor (beta chain). Its antigen remains unknown. This sample stems from a study of monozygotic twins with cystic fibrosis. Study at large: Library input was about 3.3 micrograms of fragmented DNA, with approximately 16 PCR cycles.

Findings of the study overall: Clonality was generally low (median roughly 0.01), higher in the most severe patients.

Germline lookup yields CDR1 MNHNS and CDR2 SASEGT. CDR3 length equals 15 residues. V was pared by 8 bases and J by 1 base, with 5 bases of the junction left unmatched. Clones were read by immunoSEQ multiplex PCR, and TCRdb kept only the in-frame ones, dropping some. Altogether around 25,000 clones are present, roughly 96% being singletons, with the ten largest covering around 3%. The J gene is TRBJ2-6, the V gene TRBV6-1, with 7 bases matching TRBD2. Sequenced material: blood. The receptor was derived from a girl aged 2 to 9 with cystic fibrosis. The CDR3 is CASQYSGSGANVLTF. CDR3 nucleotide sequence: TGTGCCAGCCAATATAGCGGGTCTGGGGCCAACGTCCTGACTTTC.